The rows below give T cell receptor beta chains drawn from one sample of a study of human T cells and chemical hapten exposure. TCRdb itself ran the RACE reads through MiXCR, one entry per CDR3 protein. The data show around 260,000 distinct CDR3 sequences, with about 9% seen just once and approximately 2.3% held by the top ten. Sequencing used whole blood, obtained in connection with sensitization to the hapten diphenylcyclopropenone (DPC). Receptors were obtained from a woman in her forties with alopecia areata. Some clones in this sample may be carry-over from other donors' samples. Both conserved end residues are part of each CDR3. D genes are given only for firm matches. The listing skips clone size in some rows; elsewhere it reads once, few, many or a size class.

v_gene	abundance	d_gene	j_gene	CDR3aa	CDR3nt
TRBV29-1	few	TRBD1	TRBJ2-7	CSVGDSGISYEQYF	TGCAGCGTTGGGGACAGTGGGATCTCCTACGAGCAGTACTTC
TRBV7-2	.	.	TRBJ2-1	CASSPWGRPNEQFF	TGTGCCAGCAGCCCGTGGGGGAGGCCTAATGAGCAGTTCTTC
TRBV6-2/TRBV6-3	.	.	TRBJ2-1	CASSVRVAYNEQFF	TGTGCCAGCAGTGTTCGGGTAGCCTACAATGAGCAGTTCTTC
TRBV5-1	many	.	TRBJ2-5	CASSFGVGRGQETQYF	TGCGCCAGCAGCTTTGGAGTAGGGCGGGGTCAAGAGACCCAGTACTTC
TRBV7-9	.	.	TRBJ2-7	CASSGGTVLLSYEQYF	TGTGCCAGCAGCGGAGGGACAGTTCTCCTCTCCTACGAGCAGTACTTC
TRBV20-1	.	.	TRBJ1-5	CSARDRTADQPQHF	TGCAGTGCTAGAGACAGGACAGCTGATCAGCCCCAGCATTTT
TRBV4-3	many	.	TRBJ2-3	CASSQEGSTDTQYF	TGCGCCAGCAGCCAAGAGGGTAGCACAGATACGCAGTATTTT
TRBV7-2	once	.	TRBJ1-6	CASSLVGGSYNSPLHF	TGTGCCAGCAGCTTAGTGGGGGGCTCCTATAATTCACCCCTCCACTTT
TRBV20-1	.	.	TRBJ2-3	CSAYPDSTDTQYF	TGCAGTGCTTACCCCGATAGCACAGATACGCAGTATTTT
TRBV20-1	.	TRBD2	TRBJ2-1	CSARAASGPYNEQFF	TGCAGTGCTAGAGCGGCTAGCGGACCCTACAATGAGCAGTTCTTC
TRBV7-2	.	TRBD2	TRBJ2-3	CASSPGLAGGLGYTQYF	TGTGCCAGCAGTCCGGGACTAGCGGGGGGCTTAGGGTATACGCAGTATTTT
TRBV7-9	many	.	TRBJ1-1	CASSLAGVTEAFF	TGTGCCAGCAGCTTAGCAGGGGTCACTGAAGCTTTCTTT
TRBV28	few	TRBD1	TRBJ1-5	CASRGQGGQPQHF	TGTGCCAGCAGGGGACAGGGGGGACAGCCCCAGCATTTT
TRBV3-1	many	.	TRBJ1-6	CASSQGSGSNSPLHF	TGTGCCAGCAGCCAGGGATCGGGGAGTAATTCACCCCTCCACTTT
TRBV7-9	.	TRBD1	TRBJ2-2	CASSRTGDGELFF	TGTGCCAGCAGCAGGACAGGGGACGGGGAGCTGTTTTTT
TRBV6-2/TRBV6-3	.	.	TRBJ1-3	CASSLISGNTIYF	TGTGCCAGCAGTTTAATCTCCGGAAACACCATATATTTT
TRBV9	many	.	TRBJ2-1	CASSVERGNEQFF	TGTGCCAGCAGCGTAGAACGAGGGAATGAGCAGTTCTTC
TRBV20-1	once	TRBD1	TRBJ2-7	CSASGQGAFEQYF	TGCAGTGCTAGTGGACAGGGGGCTTTCGAGCAGTACTTC
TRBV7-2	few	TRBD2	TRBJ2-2	CASSLDSGVTGELFF	TGTGCCAGCAGCTTGGATAGCGGGGTCACCGGGGAGCTGTTTTTT